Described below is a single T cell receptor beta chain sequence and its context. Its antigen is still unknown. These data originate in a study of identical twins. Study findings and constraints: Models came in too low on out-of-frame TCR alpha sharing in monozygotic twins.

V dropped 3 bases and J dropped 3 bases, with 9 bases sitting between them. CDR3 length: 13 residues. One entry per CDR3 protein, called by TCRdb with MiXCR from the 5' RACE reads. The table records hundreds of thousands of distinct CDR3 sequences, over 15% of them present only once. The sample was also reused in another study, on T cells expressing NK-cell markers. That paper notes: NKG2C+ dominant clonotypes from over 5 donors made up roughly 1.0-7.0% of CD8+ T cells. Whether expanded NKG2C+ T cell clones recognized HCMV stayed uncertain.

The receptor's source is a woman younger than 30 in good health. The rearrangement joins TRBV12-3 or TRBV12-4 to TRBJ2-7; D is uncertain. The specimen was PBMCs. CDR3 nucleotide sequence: TGTGCCAGCAGTTTTCGGTTAGTCTACGAGCAGTACTTC. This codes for CASSFRLVYEQYF.